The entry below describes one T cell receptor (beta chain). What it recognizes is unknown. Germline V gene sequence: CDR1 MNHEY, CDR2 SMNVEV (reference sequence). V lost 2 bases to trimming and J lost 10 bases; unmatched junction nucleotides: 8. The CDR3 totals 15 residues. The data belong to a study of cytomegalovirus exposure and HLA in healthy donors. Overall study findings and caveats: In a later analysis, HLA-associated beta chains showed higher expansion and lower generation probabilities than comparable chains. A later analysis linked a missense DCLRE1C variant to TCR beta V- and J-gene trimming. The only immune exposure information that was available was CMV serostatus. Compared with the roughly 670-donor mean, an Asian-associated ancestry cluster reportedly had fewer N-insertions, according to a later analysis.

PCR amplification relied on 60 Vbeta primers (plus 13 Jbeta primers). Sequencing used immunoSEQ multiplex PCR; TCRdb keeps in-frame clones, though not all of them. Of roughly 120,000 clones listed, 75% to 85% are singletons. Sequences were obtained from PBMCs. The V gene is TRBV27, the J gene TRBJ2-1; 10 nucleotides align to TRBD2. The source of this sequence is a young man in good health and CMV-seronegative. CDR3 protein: CASSLGSLAGDEQFF. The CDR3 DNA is TGTGCCAGCAGTTTAGGGTCCCTAGCGGGAGACGAGCAGTTCTTC.